The 22 T cell receptor beta chains listed next were all sequenced from one sample in a study of vaccination effects on CD4 cells after COVID-19. ViraFEST used viral peptide pools to expand antigen-specific CD4+ T cells before sequencing. The culture ran for less than 12 days, and then CD4+ T cells were isolated. Nucleocapsid antibodies were negative in the vaccine recipients, who had never had SARS-CoV-2 infection. Method: immunoSEQ multiplex PCR; TCRdb's copy keeps in-frame clones and lacks some. The table has just over 20,000 clones, about 69% seen once. These receptors' antigens are unknown. The sample in question was CD4+ T cells from PBMCs cultured with HCoV-NL63 spike peptides, obtained before COVID-19 vaccination. The receptors come from a human donor who received a COVID-19 vaccine.

The chain links TRBV9 to TRBJ2-3; 13 bases match TRBD2. This CDR3 region has 16 residues. Germline lookup yields CDR1 SGDLS and CDR2 YYNGEE. V gave up 4 bases and J gave up 5 bases; unmatched junction bases: 7. The CDR3 DNA follows: TGTGCCAGCAGCCCTGGGACTAGCGGGAAGATAGATACGCAGTATTTT. This encodes CASSPGTSGKIDTQYF.

The chain combines TRBV10-3 with TRBJ2-1, with 11 bases identical to TRBD1. The junction had 4 bases not matched to a gene; V was cut back by 6 bases and J by 9 bases. The germline gives CDR1 ENHRY, CDR2 SYGVKD. The CDR3 spans 13 residues. The CDR3 sequence: CAISLGTGGEQFF. CDR3 DNA sequence: TGTGCCATCAGCCTCGGGACAGGGGGTGAGCAGTTCTTC.

This sequence joins TRBV5-1 and TRBJ2-3; D is possibly TRBD2 (6 bases). V gave up 0 bases and J gave up 4 bases, with 15 bases separating them. Germline-derived CDR1 and CDR2 are SGHRS and YFSETQ. This CDR3 contains 16 residues. CDR3 sequence reads: CASSLVGEELADTQYF. CDR3 DNA sequence: TGCGCCAGCAGCTTGGTTGGGGAGGAATTGGCAGATACGCAGTATTTT.

This clone was detected only a few times. The V call is TRBV2, the J call TRBJ2-3, with D maybe TRBD1 (6 bases). With 6 bases removed from V and 1 base from J, the gap between germline ends came to 14 bases. CDR1 and CDR2 from the germline V gene are SNHLY and FYNNEI. This CDR3 comprises 15 residues. Written as DNA, the CDR3 is TGTGCCAGCAGGCCCTTACAGGGAGGCACAGATACGCAGTATTTT. The encoded protein is CASRPLQGGTDTQYF.

The chain combines TRBV27 with TRBJ2-1; D is perhaps TRBD2 (6 bases). The CDR3 is 14 amino acids. The germline CDR1 and CDR2 sequences are MNHEY and SMNVEV (reference sequence). The V and J ends lost 5 bases and 2 bases respectively, with 10 bases between them. CDR3 DNA sequence: TGTGCCAGCAGTCCTAGCGAGGCCTACAATGAGCAGTTCTTC. Translated: CASSPSEAYNEQFF.

The J gene is TRBJ1-1, the V gene TRBV28; D not resolved. Trimming left V 4 bases short and J 6 bases short, with 9 bases between. The germline CDR1 and CDR2 sequences are MDHEN and SYDVKM. The CDR3 contains 12 residues. CDR3 coding DNA: TGTGCCAGCAGTTCTAGGGAATCTGAAGCTTTCTTT. This gives the protein CASSSRESEAFF.

The rearrangement joins TRBV4-3 to TRBJ1-1, with TRBD1 identical over 7 bases. This CDR3 is 14 amino acids long. V dropped 4 bases and J dropped 10; count of bases not matched to a gene: 12. Germline V gene lookup returns CDR1 LGHNA and CDR2 YSLEER. The CDR3 reads CASSPGGQGGVAFF. The CDR3 DNA reads as TGCGCCAGCAGCCCAGGGGGGCAGGGAGGAGTAGCTTTCTTT.

In DNA form, the CDR3 reads TGTGCCAGCTCACCACAGAATCAGGGGGCCGTTGGAAACACCATATATTTT. Its translation is CASSPQNQGAVGNTIYF. The V gene is TRBV18, the J gene TRBJ1-3; 8 bases agree with TRBD1. The CDR3 consists of 17 residues. The V gene's germline CDR1 is KGHSH and CDR2 LQKENI. V trimming: 1 base; J trimming: 3 bases; junction bases outside the gene matches: 8.

This clone appeared a few times. The chain couples TRBV19 to TRBJ1-5; 7 bases match TRBD1. The germline V gene has CDR1 LNHDA and CDR2 SQIVND (reference sequence). The ends lost 5 bases at V and 5 bases at J; junction bases unmatched: 9. The CDR3 contains 15 residues. The CDR3 DNA reads as TGTGCCAGTAGTCGCAACCCAGGGGGAGATCAGCCCCAGCATTTT. Its protein product is CASSRNPGGDQPQHF.

The chain combines TRBV30 with TRBJ1-2; 9 bases agree with TRBD1. This CDR3 is built from 13 residues. Germline assignment: CDR1 GTSNPN and CDR2 SVGIG (reference sequence). V gave up 2 bases and J gave up 4 bases; unmatched junction bases: 2. The CDR3 region has the DNA TGTGCCTGGAGTACAGGGGGCGCCTATGGCTACACCTTC. Translated: CAWSTGGAYGYTF.

The V gene is TRBV19, the J gene TRBJ2-1, with D possibly matching TRBD1 (5 bases). The CDR3 has 15 residues. The germline gives CDR1 LNHDA, CDR2 SQIVND (reference sequence). The V gene lost 3 bases and the J gene lost 2 bases, with 11 bases spanning the gap. The CDR3 spells CASSISKGTYNEQFF. CDR3 coding DNA: TGTGCCAGTAGTATCTCAAAGGGGACCTACAATGAGCAGTTCTTC. Drawing the rest from reference TRBV19 and TRBJ2-1, the complete variable domain is DGGITQSPKYLFRKEGQNVTLSCEQNLNHDAMYWYRQDPGQGLRLIYYSQIVNDFQKGDIAEGYSVSREKKESFPLTVTSAQKNPTAFYLCASSISKGTYNEQFFGPGTRLTVL.

This chain joins TRBV28 and TRBJ2-1; D possibly uses TRBD1 or TRBD2 (7 bases each). V dropped 6 bases and J dropped 10 bases, with 19 bases sitting between them. Germline assignment: CDR1 MDHEN and CDR2 SYDVKM. This CDR3 comprises 14 residues. CDR3 sequence: CASRGGGNRGEQFF. The CDR3 nucleotides are TGTGCCAGCAGGGGAGGGGGTAACAGGGGCGAGCAGTTCTTC.

The V gene is TRBV12-3 or TRBV12-4, the J gene TRBJ2-3, with D unclear. Deletions cut 10 bases from V and 3 bases from J, with 14 bases between. The CDR3 is 13 residues long. In nucleotides, the CDR3 is TGTGCCACCAAGGGTAAGGGAACAGATACGCAGTATTTT. Translating gives CATKGKGTDTQYF.

V gene TRBV19 combines with J gene TRBJ2-7; TRBD1 aligns across 10 bases. The ends lost 6 bases at V and 3 bases at J; junction bases unmatched: 8. CDR1 is LNHDA, CDR2 SQIVND, per germline (reference sequence). This CDR3 comprises 15 residues. CDR3 nucleotide sequence: TGTGCCAGTAGGCTACGGACAGGGGGATACTACGAGCAGTACTTC. Translating gives CASRLRTGGYYEQYF.

The rearrangement links TRBV11-2 to TRBJ1-2; 7 bases agree with TRBD1. There are 18 residues in the CDR3. V trimming: 6 bases; J trimming: 4 bases; junction bases outside the gene matches: 20. CDR1 SGHAT and CDR2 FQNNGV come from the germline V gene. CDR3 region: CASSSPRTGKKTTYGYTF. CDR3 sequence (DNA): TGTGCCAGCAGTTCCCCCCGGACAGGAAAAAAAACTACCTATGGCTACACCTTC.

The V gene is TRBV3-1 (or the pseudogene TRBV3-2), the J gene TRBJ2-1; 10 bases fit TRBD2. CDR1 LGHDT and CDR2 YNNKEL come from the germline V gene (reference sequence). The CDR3 consists of 15 residues. V shed 0 bases, J shed 12 bases, and the junction held 8 bases outside the gene matches. CDR3 nucleotide sequence: TGTGCCAGCAGCCAAGATGGAAGCGGGAGGGCCCTGCAGTTCTTC. Residues: CASSQDGSGRALQFF.

The rearrangement uses TRBV7-9 and TRBJ1-6; unclear D gene. In germline, CDR1 is SEHNR, CDR2 FQNEAQ (reference sequence). CDR3 size: 15 residues. Trimming removed 5 bases from V and 5 bases from J, with 13 bases in between. The chain's CDR3 is CASSPRTGNNSPLHF. The DNA for the CDR3 is TGTGCCAGCAGCCCGAGGACTGGAAATAATTCACCCCTCCACTTT.

The chain is built from TRBV11-3 and TRBJ2-3; 8 positions match TRBD2. The junction had 7 bases not matched to a gene; V was cut back by 5 bases and J by 0 bases. The CDR3 has 16 residues. Germline CDR1 is SGHNT and CDR2 is YENEEA. This CDR3 reads CASSPYSSGSTDTQYF. CDR3 in DNA: TGTGCCAGCAGCCCATACTCTAGCGGGAGCACAGATACGCAGTATTTT. The full variable domain, its missing parts supplied by reference TRBV11-3 and TRBJ2-3, is EAGVVQSPRYKIIEKKQPVAFWCNPISGHNTLYWYLQNLGQGPELLIRYENEEAVDDSQLPKDRFSAERLKGVDSTLKIQPAELGDSAVYLCASSPYSSGSTDTQYFGPGTRLTVL.

The V and J genes are TRBV4-2 and TRBJ2-1; TRBD2 matches 7 bases. Per germline, CDR1 LGHNA and CDR2 YNFKEQ. The CDR3 totals 16 residues. The J segment lost 3 bases and the V segment lost 1 base, leaving 6 bases of the junction unmatched. The CDR3 reads CASSQAGGTRYNEQFF. Written as DNA, the CDR3 is TGTGCCAGCAGCCAAGCGGGGGGAACTCGCTACAATGAGCAGTTCTTC.

This clone was seen a few times. This rearrangement joins TRBV18 to TRBJ2-1, with a weak D call TRBD2 (6 bases). The CDR3 spans 15 residues. Trimming took off 4 bases at V and 4 bases at J, with 14 bases between the two ends. CDR1 and CDR2 from the germline V gene are KGHSH and LQKENI. The CDR3 DNA is TGTGCCAGCTCACGGTCGGGAGTTAGTTACAATGAGCAGTTCTTC. Amino acids: CASSRSGVSYNEQFF.

The chain has TRBV7-6 and TRBJ2-1; 7 bases are a match to TRBD2. Germline-derived CDR1 and CDR2 are SGHVS and FNYEAQ. This CDR3 contains 16 residues. The trim removed 1 base at V and 2 bases at J, leaving 5 bases unmatched. The chain's CDR3 is CASSLVEGGPYNEQFF. CDR3 DNA: TGTGCCAGCAGCTTAGTGGAGGGAGGGCCCTACAATGAGCAGTTCTTC. The whole variable domain, remainder taken from reference TRBV7-6 and TRBJ2-1, is GAGVSQSPRYKVTKRGQDVALRCDPISGHVSLYWYRQALGQGPEFLTYFNYEAQQDKSGLPNDRFSAERPEGSISTLTIQRTEQRDSAMYRCASSLVEGGPYNEQFFGPGTRLTVL.

The chain uses TRBV3-1 (or the pseudogene TRBV3-2) and TRBJ1-1, with D possibly matching TRBD1 (5 bases). V lost 3 bases and J lost 11, with 13 bases in between. CDR3 length: 12 amino acids. The V gene's germline CDR1 is LGHDT and CDR2 YNNKEL (reference sequence). The CDR3 bases are TGTGCCAGCAGCCAGCCCACAGGTGGGGCTTTCTTT. Its translation is CASSQPTGGAFF.